The clone carrying this T cell receptor beta chain was counted once. Produced via immunoSEQ multiplex PCR; TCRdb's table is partial and in-frame only. The sample records some 70,000 clones, approximately 90% being singletons. The CDR3 has 16 amino acids. Per the germline V gene, CDR1 is LNHDA and CDR2 is SQIVND (reference sequence). Trimming stripped 8 bases from V and 5 bases from J, with 24 bases between. These data come from a study of T cells after somatic rescue of genetic block. The clonotype originates from a man aged 25 to 40. Sequencing was carried out using peripheral blood mononuclear cells (PBMCs). The chain combines TRBV19 with TRBJ1-1, with unresolved D. CDR3 DNA: TGTGCCAGTGATAATGGGGTCGGGTGGTGGGGTACTGAAGCTTTCTTT. Translation: CASDNGVGWWGTEAFF.